The entry below gives a single T cell receptor beta chain sequence along with its context. This clonotype was detected ten times or more. Its antigen remains undetermined. No much larger clone is present one base from it, and per-base qualities are unavailable. The germline V gene (reference sequence) sets CDR1 to PRHDT and CDR2 to FYEKMQ. The CDR3, from cysteine to phenylalanine, totals 14 residues. Only the CDR3 region is kept as DNA, spanning 42 bases read in frame from base 1. V is shortened by 6 bases, J by 0 bases, and the region joining them spans 11 bases. This sample was taken from a study of T cells after yellow fever vaccination (dated by TCRdb to between 2018 and 2021). Broadly, across the study: The SMART-Seq v4 Ultra Low Input RNA kit was used to prepare libraries from fractions with low cell numbers. To follow T-cell clones before and after both primary and booster YFV17D yellow fever vaccination, bulk TCR alpha and beta repertoires underwent longitudinal sequencing. Blood was drawn at multiple timepoints before and after primary and secondary immunization, with bulk PBMC replicates and cell subsets isolated. The cohort comprised two healthy male donors, one aged 18 to 29 and one aged 30 to 40 years.

Broad study findings and their caveats: The secondary T-cell response was weaker than the primary response but faster, peaking on day 5 instead of day 15. Because only two donors were included in the study, the extent to which the findings can be generalized is limited. A small share of clonotypes was detected in both CD4 and CD8 compartments, with the overlap likely arising from convergent recombination. Computational filtering was required because FACS-sorted repertoires could contain abundant contaminating clonotypes from the bulk population. Most clones expanded after primary vaccination (around 97% of CD4 and about 85% of CD8) were re-detected after the booster, suggesting that broad memory maintenance occurred.

Synthesis of TCR cDNA relied on 5'RACE template switching, a step that introduced a universal primer site along with unique molecular identifiers. Priming of cDNA synthesis was performed from both the TCR alpha and TCR beta constant segments. Two PCR steps were used to amplify libraries, with sample barcodes and sequencing adapters being added in the second step. Libraries were sequenced on Illumina HiSeq 2500 (2x100 bp) or NovaSeq (2x150 bp). For the original study's pipeline: MIGEC was used to demultiplex reads and collapse the reads into UMI consensus sequences, and MiXCR was used for V(D)J alignment. Using edgeR on replicate PBMC samples, clonotypes were called vaccine-responding if FDR was below 0.01 and the log2 fold change was above 5 up to day 15. Each bulk clonotype received a CD4 or CD8 identity based on whether the sequenced CD4 or CD8 repertoire contained that clonotype at higher abundance. Starting from the raw public reads, TCRdb applied fastp trimming at Q25, assembled clones with MiXCR and retained in-frame beta chains. Rows matching on CDR3 protein sequence are summarized as one entry with the most common DNA and genes. These V and J calls derive from TCRdb rather than the authors' analysis. The sample records tens of thousands of distinct CDR3 sequences, less than 8.5% of which are singletons. The ten largest clonotypes hold 30% to 45% of the sample.

The sample's treatment or condition label, in plain terms: live attenuated yellow fever vaccine strain. PBMCs were isolated from peripheral blood using a standard Ficoll-Paque protocol. Dynabeads CD4 and CD8 positive selection kits were used to isolate the CD4 and CD8 T-cell fractions. RNA was extracted with TriZol from bulk PBMCs, CD4 and CD8 fractions, and dextramer-positive and dextramer-negative fractions. The clonotype originates from a man in his thirties or forties who received the YFV17D yellow fever vaccine. The chain is made from TRBV13 and TRBJ1-1; TRBD1 could be the D gene, as 6 bases match. This specimen consisted of CD8+ T cells sorted from PBMCs, obtained 15 days after the yellow fever booster vaccination. The encoded CDR3 is CASRLGAMNTEAFF. The DNA sequence is as follows: TGTGCCAGCAGATTGGGGGCCATGAACACTGAAGCTTTCTTT.